The entry below describes one T cell receptor beta chain. The sample belongs to a study of blood T cell repertoires in COVID-19. At the level of the study: T cells, B-cell-depleted T cells, or PBMCs supplied cDNA or gDNA.

Germline CDR1 reads SGHDT; CDR2 reads YYEEEE. V was trimmed by 1 base and J by 3 bases, leaving 10 bases between them. The CDR3 sequence is 14 residues long. Here immunoSEQ multiplex PCR was the method, and the copy in TCRdb shows in-frame clones only, minus some. The data show about 150,000 clones, with roughly 88% seen just once and 9% to 10% held by the top ten. The sample consisted of peripheral blood. This TCR came from a woman aged 50 to 60 with acute or convalescent COVID-19. This chain uses TRBV5-6 with TRBJ1-2; no firm D call. In DNA form, the CDR3 reads TGTGCCAGCAGCTTGTCACAGAGTTACTATGGCTACACCTTC. It translates to CASSLSQSYYGYTF.